The sequence of this T cell receptor (beta chain) was determined in a study of blood T cell repertoires in COVID-19. Overall study context: Both acute and convalescent COVID-19 samples were obtained from the United States, Italy and Spain. Sources were T cells, B-cell-depleted T cells, or PBMCs; the material itself was cDNA or gDNA.

Original processing notes: Reference gene primer amplification gave nucleated cell count estimates. Measured with immunoSEQ multiplex PCR; TCRdb has only the in-frame clones, and not every one. The V and J calls and the clone size are those of that table, but D and trimming were determined from the DNA. The table records about 180,000 clones, 70% to 90% of them present only once. The source is a man aged 55 to 69 with acute or convalescent COVID-19. Sequenced sample: peripheral blood.

The CDR3 reads CASSYDQLAGVYEQYF. In DNA form, the CDR3 reads TGTGCCAGCAGTTACGACCAACTAGCGGGGGTCTACGAGCAGTACTTC. The chain has TRBV6-6 and TRBJ2-7; 11 positions agree with TRBD2. The CDR3 spans 16 residues. Germline CDR1 is MNHNY and CDR2 is SVGAGI (reference sequence). V shed 2 bases and J 3 bases; nucleotides not matched to a gene: 6.